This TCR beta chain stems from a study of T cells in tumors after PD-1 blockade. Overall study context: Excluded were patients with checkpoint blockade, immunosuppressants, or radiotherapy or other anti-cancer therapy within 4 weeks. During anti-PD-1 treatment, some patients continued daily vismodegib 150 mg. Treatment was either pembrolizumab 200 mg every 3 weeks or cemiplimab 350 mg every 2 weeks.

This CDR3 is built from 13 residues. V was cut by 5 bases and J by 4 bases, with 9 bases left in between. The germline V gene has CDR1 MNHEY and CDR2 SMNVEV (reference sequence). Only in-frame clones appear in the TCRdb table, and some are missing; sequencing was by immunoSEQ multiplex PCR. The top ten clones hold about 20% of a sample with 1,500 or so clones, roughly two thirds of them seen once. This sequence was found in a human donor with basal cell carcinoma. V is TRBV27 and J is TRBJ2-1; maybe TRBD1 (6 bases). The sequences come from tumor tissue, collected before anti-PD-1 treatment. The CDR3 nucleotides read TGTGCCAGCAGTACGACAGGTTACAATGAGCAGTTCTTC. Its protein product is CASSTTGYNEQFF.